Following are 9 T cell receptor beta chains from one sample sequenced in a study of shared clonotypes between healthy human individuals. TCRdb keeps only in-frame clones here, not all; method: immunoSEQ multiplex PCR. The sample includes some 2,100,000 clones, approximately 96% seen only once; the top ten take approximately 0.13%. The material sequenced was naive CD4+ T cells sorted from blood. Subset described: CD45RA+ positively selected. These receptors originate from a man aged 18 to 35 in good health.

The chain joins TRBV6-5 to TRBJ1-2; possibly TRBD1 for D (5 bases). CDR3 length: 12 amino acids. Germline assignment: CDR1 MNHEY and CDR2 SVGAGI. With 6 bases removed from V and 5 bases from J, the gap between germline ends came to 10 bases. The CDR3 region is CASSRDQYGYTF. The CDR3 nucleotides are TGTGCCAGCAGCCGGGACCAATATGGCTACACCTTC.

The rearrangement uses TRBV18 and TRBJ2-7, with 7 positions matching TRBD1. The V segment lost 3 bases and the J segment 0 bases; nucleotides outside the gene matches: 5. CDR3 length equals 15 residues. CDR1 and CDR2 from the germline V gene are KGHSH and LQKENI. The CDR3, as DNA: TGTGCCAGCTCACCGGGACAGCGATTCTCCTACGAGCAGTACTTC. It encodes CASSPGQRFSYEQYF.

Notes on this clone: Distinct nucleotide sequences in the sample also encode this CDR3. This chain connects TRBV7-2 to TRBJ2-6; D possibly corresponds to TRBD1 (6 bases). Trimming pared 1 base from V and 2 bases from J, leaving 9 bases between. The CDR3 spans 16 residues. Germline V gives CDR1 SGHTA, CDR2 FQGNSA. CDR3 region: CASSLDRAPGANVLTF. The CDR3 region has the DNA TGTGCCAGCAGCTTAGACAGGGCCCCTGGGGCCAACGTCCTGACTTTC.

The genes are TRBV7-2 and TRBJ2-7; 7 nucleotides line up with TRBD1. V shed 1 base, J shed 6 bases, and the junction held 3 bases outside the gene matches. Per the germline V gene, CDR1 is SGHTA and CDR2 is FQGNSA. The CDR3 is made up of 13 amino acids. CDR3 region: CASSLVGGLEQYF. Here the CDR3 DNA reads TGTGCCAGCAGCTTAGTAGGGGGCCTCGAGCAGTACTTC.

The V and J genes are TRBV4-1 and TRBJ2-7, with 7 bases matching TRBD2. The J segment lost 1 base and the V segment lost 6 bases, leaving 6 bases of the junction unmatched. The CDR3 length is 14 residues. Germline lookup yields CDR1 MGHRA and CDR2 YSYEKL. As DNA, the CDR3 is TGCGCCAGCAGTAGGCCTAGCGGATCCTACGAGCAGTACTTC. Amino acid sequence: CASSRPSGSYEQYF.

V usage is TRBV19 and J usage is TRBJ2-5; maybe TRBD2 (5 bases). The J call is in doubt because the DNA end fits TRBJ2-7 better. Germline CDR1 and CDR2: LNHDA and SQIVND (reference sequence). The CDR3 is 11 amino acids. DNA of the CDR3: TGTGCCAGTAGCGGGAACTACGAGCAGTACTTC. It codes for CASSGNYEQYF.

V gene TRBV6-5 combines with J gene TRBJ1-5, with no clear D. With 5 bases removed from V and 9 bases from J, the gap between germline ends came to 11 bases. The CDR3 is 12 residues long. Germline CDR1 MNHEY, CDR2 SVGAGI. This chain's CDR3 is CASSNQELPQHF. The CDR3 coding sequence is TGTGCCAGCAGTAACCAGGAGCTGCCCCAGCATTTT.

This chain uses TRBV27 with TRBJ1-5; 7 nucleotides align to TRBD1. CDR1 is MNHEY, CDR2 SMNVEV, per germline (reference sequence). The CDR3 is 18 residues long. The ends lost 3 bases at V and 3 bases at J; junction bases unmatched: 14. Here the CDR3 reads CASSFKLQQGQVNQPQHF. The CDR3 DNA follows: TGTGCCAGCAGTTTCAAACTTCAACAGGGGCAGGTCAATCAGCCCCAGCATTTT.

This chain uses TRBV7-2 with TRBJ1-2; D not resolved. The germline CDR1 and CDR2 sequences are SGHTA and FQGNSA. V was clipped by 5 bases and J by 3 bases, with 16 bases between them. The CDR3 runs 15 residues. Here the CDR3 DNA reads TGTGCCAGCAGCCCGGGAGGGCCCAGGTACTATGGCTACACCTTC. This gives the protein CASSPGGPRYYGYTF. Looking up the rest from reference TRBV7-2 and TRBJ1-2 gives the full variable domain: GAGVSQSPSNKVTEKGKDVELRCDPISGHTALYWYRQSLGQGLEFLIYFQGNSAPDKSGLPSDRFSAERTGGSVSTLTIQRTQQEDSAVYLCASSPGGPRYYGYTFGSGTRLTVV.